Below are 30 T cell receptor beta chains sequenced from a single sample in a study of response to subunit inactivated influenza vaccine. TCRdb recomputed calls from the RT-PCR reads with MiXCR, one row per CDR3 protein. The table lists 590,000 or so distinct CDR3 sequences, approximately 14% of them singletons. Sample: PBMCs from blood, taken roughly 2 weeks before vaccination. These receptor sequences come from a man aged 50-60 years who received an inactivated influenza vaccine.

This chain links TRBV29-1 with TRBJ2-1; 9 bases are a match to TRBD2. V shed 6 bases, J shed 3 bases, and the junction held 9 bases outside the gene matches. The germline V gene encodes CDR1 SQVTM and CDR2 ANQGSEA. The CDR3 consists of 15 residues. CDR3 amino acids: CSVTLASGNYNEQFF. The DNA of the CDR3 is TGCAGCGTGACCCTCGCTAGCGGGAACTACAATGAGCAGTTCTTC.

Regarding this clonotype: With a much larger clone just one base away, this may be a read error. The gene calls are TRBV6-1 and TRBJ1-6; D might be TRBD1 (5 bases). Germline CDR1 reads MNHNS; CDR2 reads SASEGT. This CDR3 contains 16 residues. Trimming cost V 10 bases and J 9 bases, with 25 bases left between them. DNA for the CDR3: TGTGCCACCTCGCCCCGGGACCCTGCAAATGTTTCACCCCTCCACTTT. Amino acid sequence: CATSPRDPANVSPLHF.

This chain links TRBV18 with TRBJ1-1; 7 positions agree with TRBD1. CDR3 length: 14 residues. From germline, CDR1 is KGHSH and CDR2 LQKENI. The ends lost 6 bases at V and 1 base at J; junction bases unmatched: 5. CDR3 nucleotide sequence: TGTGCCAGCTCCCGGTGGGACAGGAACACTGAAGCTTTCTTT. Protein product: CASSRWDRNTEAFF.

This clonotype came up many times. The chain recombines TRBV9 with TRBJ2-7, with TRBD2 matching 10 bases. V lost 0 bases, J lost 5 bases, and 5 bases stayed unmatched. This CDR3 region has 15 residues. The V gene's germline CDR1 is SGDLS and CDR2 YYNGEE. This CDR3 reads CASSVVPSGSHEQYF. The DNA of the CDR3 is TGTGCCAGCAGCGTAGTTCCTAGCGGGAGCCACGAGCAGTACTTC.

This clonotype occurred a few times. This chain joins TRBV28 and TRBJ1-2; D ambiguous. This CDR3 is built from 12 residues. V was shortened by 6 bases and J by 3 bases, with 8 bases between the two germline ends. Germline V gene sequence: CDR1 MDHEN, CDR2 SYDVKM. CDR3 amino acids: CASRSQDYGYTF. The CDR3 bases are TGTGCCAGCAGGTCGCAGGACTATGGCTACACCTTC.

This clonotype occurred many times. The rearrangement links TRBV18 to TRBJ1-1; tentatively, D is TRBD1 (6 bases). The length of the CDR3 is 13 residues. Trimming removed 5 bases at V and 1 base at J, with 8 bases between. Germline V gene lookup returns CDR1 KGHSH and CDR2 LQKENI. In DNA, the CDR3 is TGTGCCAGCTCAGGACAGAAGAACACTGAAGCTTTCTTT. This codes for CASSGQKNTEAFF. Variable domain in full (rest from reference TRBV18 and TRBJ1-1): NAGVMQNPRHLVRRRGQEARLRCSPMKGHSHVYWYRQLPEEGLKFMVYLQKENIIDESGMPKERFSAEFPKEGPSILRIQQVVRGDSAAYFCASSGQKNTEAFFGQGTRLTVV.

This chain links TRBV10-3 with TRBJ2-2; 10 nucleotides align to TRBD1. Germline assignment: CDR1 ENHRY and CDR2 SYGVKD. Trimming at V came to 4 bases and at J to 6 bases, leaving 5 bases not matched to a gene. CDR3 length: 15 residues. The CDR3 sequence is CAISGDRGSAGELFF. The CDR3 DNA follows: TGTGCCATCAGTGGGGACAGGGGATCGGCCGGGGAGCTGTTTTTT.

This clonotype was detected only a few times. The chain is built from TRBV5-1 and TRBJ1-6; D is unclear. The V end lost 0 bases, the J end lost 5 bases, and 6 bases lay between the germline ends. The CDR3 loop spans 14 amino acids. Germline V gives CDR1 SGHRS, CDR2 YFSETQ. The CDR3 sequence is CASSLVGNNSPLHF. The CDR3, as DNA: TGCGCCAGCAGCTTGGTAGGGAATAATTCACCCCTCCACTTT.

This chain joins TRBV4-1 and TRBJ2-5, with D perhaps TRBD2 (6 bases). Germline assignment: CDR1 MGHRA and CDR2 YSYEKL. The CDR3 totals 15 residues. Trimming left V 6 bases short and J 5 bases short, with 19 bases between. CDR3 coding DNA: TGCGCCAGCAGTCTTCTCGTGGCTAGCGCCGAGACCCAGTACTTC. This codes for CASSLLVASAETQYF.

The V call is TRBV4-2, the J call TRBJ1-5; D gene ambiguous. The CDR3 covers 14 residues. From germline, CDR1 is LGHNA and CDR2 YNFKEQ. The V end lost 4 bases, the J end lost 7 bases, and 14 bases lay between the germline ends. This CDR3 reads CASSLEDGNQPQHF. DNA of the CDR3: TGTGCCAGCAGCCTAGAGGACGGGAACCAGCCCCAGCATTTT.

This clonotype has more than one count but fewer than ten. The chain links TRBV4-1 to TRBJ1-1; 8 nucleotides line up with TRBD1. Germline V lookup: CDR1 MGHRA, CDR2 YSYEKL. This CDR3 is 16 amino acids long. After removal of 4 bases from V and 1 base from J, the junction contained 8 bases not matched to a gene. The CDR3 is CASSPGGQATNTEAFF. The CDR3 DNA reads TGCGCCAGCAGCCCTGGGGGACAGGCGACGAACACTGAAGCTTTCTTT.

This chain joins TRBV9 and TRBJ2-3; 8 bases align to TRBD2. V gave up 3 bases and J gave up 2 bases; unmatched junction bases: 17. Germline CDR1 reads SGDLS; CDR2 reads YYNGEE. This CDR3 region has 19 residues. CDR3: CASSESGGSLISFTDTQYF. The CDR3, as DNA: TGTGCCAGCAGCGAATCGGGAGGGAGCCTAATATCATTCACAGATACGCAGTATTTT.

This clonotype has a count of ten or more. The genes are TRBV5-1 and TRBJ2-5; 9 nucleotides align to TRBD2. Germline assignment: CDR1 SGHRS and CDR2 YFSETQ. The CDR3 is 15 amino acids. The V segment lost 7 bases and the J segment 6 bases; nucleotides outside the gene matches: 13. The CDR3 nucleotides are TGCGCCAGCTACGCGGGGGACGCGGGAGGGAAGACCCAGTACTTC. This gives the protein CASYAGDAGGKTQYF. Full variable domain (remainder filled in from reference TRBV5-1 and TRBJ2-5): KAGVTQTPRYLIKTRGQQVTLSCSPISGHRSVSWYQQTPGQGLQFLFEYFSETQRNKGNFPGRFSGRQFSNSRSEMNVSTLELGDSALYLCASYAGDAGGKTQYFGPGTRLLVL.

This clonotype has a handful of counts. The rearrangement joins TRBV6-2 or TRBV6-3 to TRBJ2-5; 11 bases are a match to TRBD2. Per the germline V gene, CDR1 is MNHEY and CDR2 is SVGEGT. With 0 bases clipped from V and 5 bases from J, the junction kept 5 bases outside the gene matches. This CDR3 region has 16 residues. This chain's CDR3 is CASSYSTSGITETQYF. The CDR3 DNA follows: TGTGCCAGCAGTTACTCGACTAGCGGGATAACGGAGACCCAGTACTTC.

This chain joins TRBV6-6 and TRBJ2-3; weak D call: TRBD2 (7 bases). CDR3 size: 13 residues. CDR1 is MNHNY, CDR2 SVGAGI, per germline (reference sequence). The V gene lost 10 bases and the J gene lost 5 bases, with 16 bases spanning the gap. The CDR3, as DNA: TGTGCCACTCGCCGGGGGGCTGAAGATACGCAGTATTTT. This gives the protein CATRRGAEDTQYF.

This clonotype was seen ten or more times. The rearrangement joins TRBV12-3 or TRBV12-4 to TRBJ2-7, with a possible D match to TRBD1 (6 bases). Trimming cost V 5 bases and J 1 base, with 12 bases left between them. This CDR3 is 14 amino acids long. The CDR3 sequence: CASSDYRESYEQYF. The CDR3 DNA reads as TGTGCCAGCAGTGACTACAGGGAATCCTACGAGCAGTACTTC.

This clonotype was counted at least ten times. This chain links TRBV4-2 with TRBJ2-3; 10 positions agree with TRBD1. Per germline, CDR1 LGHNA and CDR2 YNFKEQ. This CDR3 comprises 17 residues. With V trimmed by 0 bases and J by 2 bases, 5 bases remained unmatched. The CDR3 nucleotides read TGTGCCAGCAGCCAAGAGGTCGGGACAGGGGCCACAGATACGCAGTATTTT. It codes for CASSQEVGTGATDTQYF.

The chain uses TRBV4-3 and TRBJ2-7; either TRBD1 or TRBD2 may supply D (5 bases each). CDR3 length equals 16 residues. With 0 bases removed from V and 3 bases from J, the gap between germline ends came to 15 bases. Germline CDR1 reads LGHNA; CDR2 reads YSLEER. CDR3 residues: CASSQDWRGAGYEQYF. The CDR3 nucleotides are TGCGCCAGCAGCCAAGATTGGAGAGGGGCCGGCTACGAGCAGTACTTC.

The chain has TRBV6-1 and TRBJ2-3; 9 nucleotides align to TRBD2. V gave up 4 bases and J gave up 1 base; unmatched junction bases: 6. The germline gives CDR1 MNHNS, CDR2 SASEGT. The CDR3 is 16 residues long. CDR3 sequence reads: CASSVGSGGGTDTQYF. CDR3 nucleotide sequence: TGTGCCAGCAGTGTCGGTAGCGGGGGCGGCACAGATACGCAGTATTTT.

This clonotype showed up just a few times. V is TRBV28 and J is TRBJ2-5; TRBD2 aligns across 15 bases. The CDR3 length is 16 residues. Trimming cost V 6 bases and J 5 bases; bases outside gene matches: 7. Per germline, CDR1 MDHEN and CDR2 SYDVKM. The CDR3 DNA reads as TGTGCCAGCAGACGGGGACTAGCGGGGGGCGAGGAGACCCAGTACTTC. As protein: CASRRGLAGGEETQYF.

This chain connects TRBV11-2 to TRBJ2-7, with TRBD1 matching over 9 bases. Germline CDR1 and CDR2: SGHAT and FQNNGV. CDR3 length equals 14 residues. The trim removed 5 bases at V and 6 bases at J, leaving 8 bases unmatched. The CDR3 loop reads CASSPTTGGSEQYF. In nucleotides, the CDR3 is TGTGCCAGCAGCCCGACAACAGGGGGCAGCGAGCAGTACTTC.

V is TRBV7-8 and J is TRBJ2-2; a weak D match, TRBD2 (5 bases). Germline V gene data show CDR1 as SGHVS and CDR2 as FQNEAQ. The CDR3 runs to 14 residues. The V end was cut by 5 bases, the J end by 7 bases, with 14 bases between. In DNA, the CDR3 is TGTGCCAGCAGCAAGGGCGGGCTGTACGGGGAGCTGTTTTTT. Encoded protein: CASSKGGLYGELFF.

This clonotype was counted only a few times. J is TRBJ1-2 and V is TRBV20-1; 9 bases map to TRBD1. The CDR3 is made up of 16 amino acids. The germline CDR1 and CDR2 sequences are DFQATT and SNEGSKA (reference sequence). Unmatched junction bases numbered 12, after V lost 3 bases and J lost 4 bases. The CDR3 reads CSARRFTGGDAYGYTF. The CDR3 DNA sequence: TGCAGTGCTAGGAGATTTACAGGGGGCGACGCCTATGGCTACACCTTC.

The chain has TRBV6-5 and TRBJ2-7, with D possibly called TRBD1 or TRBD2 (5 bases each). Germline CDR1 and CDR2: MNHEY and SVGAGI. CDR3 length: 13 amino acids. V gave up 0 bases and J gave up 4 bases, with 7 bases separating them. The CDR3 is CASSYSEGYEQYF. Here the CDR3 DNA reads TGTGCCAGCAGTTACTCAGAGGGGTACGAGCAGTACTTC.

This clonotype has only a few counts. CDR3 nucleotide sequence: TGTGCCAGCAGCCGCGGGACAAGGACTGAAGCTTTCTTT. Protein product: CASSRGTRTEAFF. The rearrangement joins TRBV7-6 to TRBJ1-1, with a tentative D call TRBD1 (6 bases). This CDR3 spans 13 amino acids. The V and J ends lost 5 bases and 5 bases respectively, with 12 bases between them. Per germline, CDR1 SGHVS and CDR2 FNYEAQ.

This clonotype has more than one count but fewer than ten. Here the CDR3 DNA reads TGTGCCAGCAGTTACACGAGCTCCTACAATGAGCAGTTCTTC. Translating gives CASSYTSSYNEQFF. The chain couples TRBV27 to TRBJ2-1, with D unclear. In germline, CDR1 is MNHEY, CDR2 SMNVEV (reference sequence). The CDR3 runs to 14 residues. Trimming pared 4 bases from V and 0 bases from J, leaving 7 bases between.

This clonotype was detected only a few times. J is TRBJ2-3 and V is TRBV28, with 11 bases that match TRBD1. This CDR3 is 15 amino acids long. V shed 5 bases, J shed 6 bases, and the junction held 7 bases outside the gene matches. Germline CDR1 reads MDHEN; CDR2 reads SYDVKM. The CDR3 nucleotides read TGTGCCAGCAGTGGGCGGGACAGGGGGTTGGATACGCAGTATTTT. It yields the protein CASSGRDRGLDTQYF.

This clonotype was counted a few times. The rearrangement links TRBV20-1 to TRBJ2-3, with 10 bases lining up with TRBD2. V lost 6 bases, J lost 4 bases, and 7 bases stayed unmatched. Per germline, CDR1 DFQATT and CDR2 SNEGSKA (reference sequence). The CDR3 length is 14 residues. The CDR3 sequence is CSAAPGLAPDTQYF. The DNA of the CDR3 is TGCAGTGCCGCGCCGGGACTAGCGCCAGATACGCAGTATTTT.

This clonotype was seen a handful of times. The chain's CDR3 is CASSWGRDSKTYSYEQYF. CDR3 nucleotides: TGCGCCAGCAGCTGGGGCCGGGACTCCAAAACCTACTCCTACGAGCAGTACTTC. The J gene is TRBJ2-7, the V gene TRBV5-1, with D tentatively TRBD2 (6 bases). Germline values: CDR1 SGHRS, CDR2 YFSETQ. Trimming stripped 3 bases from V and 0 bases from J, with 22 bases between. This CDR3 has 18 amino acids.

This clonotype was seen a few times. This chain connects TRBV27 to TRBJ2-3; TRBD2 aligns across 8 bases. CDR3 length equals 14 residues. Trimming took 7 bases from V and 6 from J; bases not matched to a gene: 9. Germline assignment: CDR1 MNHEY and CDR2 SMNVEV (reference sequence). The CDR3 coding sequence is TGTGCCAGCAATACGTTGTCGGGAGGGGATACGCAGTATTTT. Protein product: CASNTLSGGDTQYF.